This is a list of T cell receptor beta chains from one sample in a study of glioma-infiltrating T cells. TCRdb fed the multiplex PCR reads into MiXCR, producing one record per CDR3 protein. The sample records about 110,000 distinct CDR3 sequences, under 30% being singletons. The sequenced sample was glioma tissue, nonneoplastic brain tissue, or PBMCs (not recorded which). These receptors all come from a human donor with low-grade glioma or glioblastoma, undergoing nonglioma brain surgery, or in good health (not recorded which). Each CDR3 is given with its conserved first and last residue. Each record gives: V gene, J gene, clone size, D gene, CDR3 DNA, CDR3 protein. The D gene is left open where the match is weak. Only some rows state a clone size, as once, few, many or a class for expanded clones.

V: TRBV7-2
J: TRBJ2-3
size: many
D: TRBD2
DNA: TGTGCCAGCAGCTTAGCGGCGGGAGTGGGCGCAGATACGCAGTATTTT
CDR3: CASSLAAGVGADTQYF

V: TRBV7-9
J: TRBJ2-2
size: many
D: -
DNA: TGTGCCAGCAGCATCGACAGCGACACCGGGGAGCTGTTTTTT
CDR3: CASSIDSDTGELFF

V: TRBV5-1
J: TRBJ2-7
size: many
D: -
DNA: TGCGCCAGCAGCTTAGGCGGGACCTCCTACGAGCAGTACTTC
CDR3: CASSLGGTSYEQYF

V: TRBV18
J: TRBJ1-1
size: many
D: -
DNA: TGTGCCAGCTCACCGTACTCCGGGGACCTGAACACTGAAGCTTTCTTT
CDR3: CASSPYSGDLNTEAFF

V: TRBV6-6
J: TRBJ1-3
size: -
D: -
DNA: TGTGCCAGCAGTTACTCGAGAGACTCCGGAAACACCATACATTTT
CDR3: CASSYSRDSGNTIHF

V: TRBV19
J: TRBJ2-1
size: few
D: -
DNA: TGTGCCAGTAGTATACGTTGGACTGATGAGCAGTTCTTC
CDR3: CASSIRWTDEQFF

V: TRBV9
J: TRBJ1-2
size: many
D: TRBD1
DNA: TGTGCCAGCAGCGTAGCCTCGACAGGGTACCGTGGCTACACCTTC
CDR3: CASSVASTGYRGYTF

V: TRBV4-1
J: TRBJ1-5
size: few
D: -
DNA: TGCGCCAGCAGCCTCGAGGCAGGGTTTAGCAATCAGCCCCAGCATTTT
CDR3: CASSLEAGFSNQPQHF

V: TRBV6-1
J: TRBJ1-1
size: many
D: -
DNA: TGTGCCAGCAGTTCCTTACAGGGTTCTGAAGCTTTCTTT
CDR3: CASSSLQGSEAFF

V: TRBV28
J: TRBJ2-1
size: -
D: -
DNA: TGTGCCTGCAGTAAGAGTGGGTACAATGAGCAGTTCTTC
CDR3: CACSKSGYNEQFF

V: TRBV6-2/TRBV6-3
J: TRBJ2-5
size: -
D: -
DNA: TGTGCCAGCAGCCTGCATTCCGGGACGGCAGAGACCCAGTACTTC
CDR3: CASSLHSGTAETQYF

V: TRBV7-2
J: TRBJ1-1
size: many
D: -
DNA: TGTGCCAGCAGCTTAGGCTTCGGGCGGACTGAAGCTTTCTTT
CDR3: CASSLGFGRTEAFF

V: TRBV5-4
J: TRBJ1-4
size: few
D: -
DNA: TGTGCCAGCAGCTCAGGGCAGGGGTCACCAACTAATGAAAAACTGTTTTTT
CDR3: CASSSGQGSPTNEKLFF